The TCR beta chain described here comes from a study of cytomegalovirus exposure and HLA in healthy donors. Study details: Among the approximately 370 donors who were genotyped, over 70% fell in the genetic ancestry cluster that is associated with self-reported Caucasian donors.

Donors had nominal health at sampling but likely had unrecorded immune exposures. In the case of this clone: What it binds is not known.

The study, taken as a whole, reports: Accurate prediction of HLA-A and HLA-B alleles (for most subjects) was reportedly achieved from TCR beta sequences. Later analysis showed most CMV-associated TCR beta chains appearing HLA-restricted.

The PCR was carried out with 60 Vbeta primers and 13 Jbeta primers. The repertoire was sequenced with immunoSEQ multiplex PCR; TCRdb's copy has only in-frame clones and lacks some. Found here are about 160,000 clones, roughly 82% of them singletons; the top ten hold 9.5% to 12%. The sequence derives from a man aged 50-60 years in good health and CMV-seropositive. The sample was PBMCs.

The CDR3 DNA reads TGTGCCAGCAGCACCTCTAGCGGGGGACGAACCGGGGAGCTGTTTTTT. Amino acids: CASSTSSGGRTGELFF. This chain uses TRBV9 with TRBJ2-2, with 10 bases fitting TRBD2. Germline CDR1 SGDLS, CDR2 YYNGEE. Trimming took 4 bases from V and 5 from J; bases not matched to a gene: 8. The CDR3 spans 16 residues.